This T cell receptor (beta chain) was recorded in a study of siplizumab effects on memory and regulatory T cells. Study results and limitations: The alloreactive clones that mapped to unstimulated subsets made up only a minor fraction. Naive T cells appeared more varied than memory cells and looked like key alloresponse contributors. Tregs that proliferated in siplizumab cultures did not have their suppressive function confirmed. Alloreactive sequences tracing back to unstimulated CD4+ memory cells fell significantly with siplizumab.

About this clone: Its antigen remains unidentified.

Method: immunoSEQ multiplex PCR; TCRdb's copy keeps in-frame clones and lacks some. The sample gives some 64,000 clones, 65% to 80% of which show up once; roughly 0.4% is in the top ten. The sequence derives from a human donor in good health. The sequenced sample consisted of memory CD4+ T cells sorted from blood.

The CDR3 region has the DNA TGTGCCAGCAGCCAGATGGGGACAGGGTACGCAGATACGCAGTATTTT. This codes for CASSQMGTGYADTQYF. The rearrangement uses TRBV7-3 and TRBJ2-3; 9 bases fit TRBD1. This CDR3 comprises 16 residues. The germline V gene encodes CDR1 SGHTA and CDR2 FQGTGA. V dropped 5 bases and J dropped 4; count of bases not matched to a gene: 10.